The following is a T cell receptor beta chain sequence with its context. Its target is unknown. These data are taken from a study of STAT3 mutations in large granular lymphocyte leukemia. Sequencing was performed with immunoSEQ multiplex PCR; in TCRdb, only in-frame clones are kept and a portion is missing. Of some 28,000 clones in the sample, around 80% are singletons; the top ten hold 30%. Notes on the study in general: In several patients, dominant TCR clone burden exceeded STAT3 mutant burden. Every T-cell large granular lymphocyte leukemia patient had at least one immunodominant TCR beta clonotype.

The sample was peripheral blood mononuclear cells. The sequence was collected from a woman in her 50s with T-cell large granular lymphocyte leukemia. Some clones in this sample may be carry-over from other donors' samples.

The CDR3 loop reads CASSLREYPTEQFF. The CDR3 nucleotides read TGCGCCAGCAGCTTGCGGGAGTATCCCACTGAGCAGTTCTTC. The rearrangement uses TRBV5-1 and TRBJ2-1; D may be TRBD2 (6 bases). CDR3 size: 14 residues. Trimming stripped 1 base from V and 9 bases from J, with 14 bases between. Per the germline V gene, CDR1 is SGHRS and CDR2 is YFSETQ.